The 19 T cell receptor beta chains reported below all come from one sample, sequenced in a study of regulatory T cells in long-lasting Graves disease. Specified time point: newly diagnosed GD, antithyroid drugs for less than 3 months. PBMCs were the source of the RNA used for TCR sequencing. For TCR beta, libraries came from iRepertoire HTBI primers and Arm-PCR of CDR3 regions. Each CDR3 protein is one row after TCRdb ran MiXCR on the multiplex PCR reads. The sample shows fewer than 650,000 distinct CDR3 sequences, around 15% of them seen only once. This same sample was also taken into another study, of T cells in Graves' hyperthyroidism and ophthalmopathy.

This material consisted of peripheral blood mononuclear cells (PBMCs), taken at new diagnosis, from a patient treated with antithyroid drugs. These receptors all stem from a young woman with Graves disease.

This clonotype has a handful of counts. The chain recombines TRBV20-1 with TRBJ2-1; 8 positions agree with TRBD1. The germline CDR1 and CDR2 sequences are DFQATT and SNEGSKA (reference sequence). The trim removed 3 bases at V and 6 bases at J, leaving 4 bases unmatched. CDR3 size: 13 residues. The CDR3 reads CSASRGQVNEQFF. CDR3 DNA sequence: TGCAGTGCTAGCAGGGGGCAGGTCAATGAGCAGTTCTTC.

For the CDR3, the DNA is TGCAGTGCTAGGGATGTAGGAACCGGGGGAGAAGTCTCCTACGAGCAGTACTTC. Protein product: CSARDVGTGGEVSYEQYF. The V and J genes are TRBV20-1 and TRBJ2-7; perhaps TRBD2 as D (6 bases). V was pared by 3 bases and J by 0 bases, with 24 bases between. This CDR3 spans 18 amino acids. The germline CDR1 and CDR2 sequences are DFQATT and SNEGSKA (reference sequence).

This clonotype was recorded at least ten times. The V gene is TRBV28, the J gene TRBJ2-3; a weak D match, TRBD2 (7 bases). CDR1 and CDR2 from the germline V gene are MDHEN and SYDVKM. The V end lost 5 bases, the J end lost 11 bases, and 23 bases lay between the germline ends. The CDR3 consists of 15 residues. The CDR3 nucleotides read TGTGCCAGCAGTCTCTCCGGGACCTGGGAGGGGGAGCAGTATTTT. Translation gives CASSLSGTWEGEQYF.

Turning to this clonotype: A much larger clone lies one base from this, so it may be a read error. V is TRBV7-8 and J is TRBJ2-3; no reliable D call. The CDR3 loop spans 13 amino acids. The germline gives CDR1 SGHVS, CDR2 FQNEAQ. CDR3 loop: CASSLAIIDAQYF. Here the CDR3 DNA reads TGTGCCAGCAGCTTAGCCATTATAGATGCGCAGTATTTT.

The chain recombines TRBV6-1 with TRBJ2-7; D may be TRBD1 (5 bases). The CDR3 extends over 14 amino acids. Trimming shortened V by 6 bases and J by 6 bases, and 18 bases separated the two germline ends. The germline gives CDR1 MNHNS, CDR2 SASEGT. The CDR3 reads CASSPYESTAEQYF. CDR3 nucleotides: TGTGCCAGCAGCCCCTACGAATCGACAGCCGAGCAGTACTTC.

The CDR3 DNA sequence: TGTGCCAGCAGTTTATTGGCGTCAGGGGAGGAAAAACTGTTTTTT. Its protein product is CASSLLASGEEKLFF. The chain carries TRBV27 and TRBJ1-4; TRBD1 is a possible D gene (6 bases). The germline CDR1 and CDR2 sequences are MNHEY and SMNVEV (reference sequence). The ends were cut back, 1 base at V and 8 bases at J, with 14 bases in the middle. This CDR3 is built from 15 residues.

About this clonotype itself: The junction and the germline gene differ at one end; a read error may be behind it. This chain joins TRBV5-1 and TRBJ2-7; 9 bases line up with TRBD2. The germline CDR1 and CDR2 sequences are SGHRS and YFSETQ. The CDR3 runs to 16 residues. For the CDR3, the DNA is TGTGCCAGCAGCTTGGCCGGGGCTAGCGGGACCTACGAGCAGTACTTC. Its protein product is CASSLAGASGTYEQYF.

This clonotype has a count of ten or more. The V gene is TRBV18, the J gene TRBJ1-4; D is unclear. The CDR3 has 13 residues. The germline V and J ends were trimmed by 0 bases and 8 bases, with 7 bases remaining between them. Germline V CDR1 and CDR2: KGHSH, LQKENI. The CDR3 here is CASSPPMGEKLFF. CDR3 nucleotide sequence: TGTGCCAGCTCACCACCCATGGGGGAAAAACTGTTTTTT. The whole variable domain, filled in from reference TRBV18 and TRBJ1-4, reads NAGVMQNPRHLVRRRGQEARLRCSPMKGHSHVYWYRQLPEEGLKFMVYLQKENIIDESGMPKERFSAEFPKEGPSILRIQQVVRGDSAAYFCASSPPMGEKLFFGSGTQLSVL.

The chain couples TRBV6-1 to TRBJ2-2; weak D call: TRBD2 (6 bases). Trimming stripped 4 bases from V and 6 bases from J, with 12 bases between. CDR1 MNHNS and CDR2 SASEGT come from the germline V gene. The CDR3 spans 14 residues. The CDR3 loop reads CASSADYSAGELFF. The CDR3 DNA is TGTGCCAGCAGTGCGGACTATTCTGCCGGGGAGCTGTTTTTT.

This clonotype came up many times. This sequence joins TRBV28 and TRBJ1-4; 10 positions match TRBD1. V trimming: 4 bases; J trimming: 5 bases; junction bases outside the gene matches: 13. Germline V CDR1 and CDR2: MDHEN, SYDVKM. CDR3 length: 18 amino acids. CDR3 coding DNA: TGTGCCAGCAGTTCACCGGGACAGGGGTGGATGTGGAATGAAAAACTGTTTTTT. Encoded protein: CASSSPGQGWMWNEKLFF.

V and J are TRBV12-3 or TRBV12-4 and TRBJ2-5; the D is unclear. This CDR3 has 13 amino acids. V lost 3 bases and J 4 bases, leaving 9 bases between the germline ends. CDR3 protein: CASSFVSAETQYF. The CDR3 coding sequence is TGTGCCAGCAGTTTTGTCTCGGCAGAGACCCAGTACTTC.

This clonotype was counted only a few times. The V and J genes are TRBV27 and TRBJ2-1; D gene uncertain. This CDR3 region has 10 residues. CDR1 is MNHEY and CDR2 is SMNVEV in the germline V gene (reference sequence). Trimming removed 10 bases from V and 6 bases from J, with 7 bases in between. The CDR3 sequence: CATTPNEQFF. CDR3 nucleotide sequence: TGTGCCACTACCCCCAATGAGCAGTTCTTC.

The rearrangement uses TRBV19 and TRBJ2-2, with 8 nucleotides matching TRBD2. Germline V gives CDR1 LNHDA, CDR2 SQIVND (reference sequence). The ends lost 4 bases at V and 4 bases at J; junction bases unmatched: 8. The CDR3 is 16 residues long. DNA of the CDR3: TGTGCCAGTAGTAACAACGGGAGGGCCTCCACCGGGGAGCTGTTTTTT. This sequence encodes CASSNNGRASTGELFF.

This clonotype has a single count. This chain joins TRBV5-6 and TRBJ2-7; 8 nucleotides agree with TRBD2. Germline CDR1 SGHDT, CDR2 YYEEEE. The CDR3 consists of 10 residues. The V gene end was trimmed by 9 bases and the J gene end by 6 bases; junction bases not matched to a gene: 2. CDR3 DNA: TGTGCCACCCTAGCGGGCGAGCAGTACTTC. Translation gives CATLAGEQYF. The whole variable domain, filled in from reference TRBV5-6 and TRBJ2-7, reads DAGVTQSPTHLIKTRGQQVTLRCSPKSGHDTVSWYQQALGQGPQFIFQYYEEEERQRGNFPDRFSGHQFPNYSSELNVNALLLGDSALYLCATLAGEQYFGPGTRLTVT.

The genes are TRBV7-9 and TRBJ2-1, with TRBD2 matching over 9 bases. Germline CDR1 and CDR2: SEHNR and FQNEAQ (reference sequence). This CDR3 contains 14 residues. V gave up 5 bases and J gave up 13 bases; unmatched junction bases: 12. This CDR3 reads CASSPTSGRMNQFF. In DNA form, the CDR3 reads TGTGCCAGCAGCCCGACTAGCGGACGAATGAATCAGTTCTTC.

This clonotype was picked up many times. The chain uses TRBV3-1 and TRBJ2-3; maybe TRBD1 (6 bases). Germline CDR1 is LGHDT and CDR2 is YNNKEL (reference sequence). The CDR3 loop spans 12 amino acids. Trimming cost V 1 base and J 10 bases, with 9 bases left between them. CDR3 sequence reads: CASSQVEGAQYF. The CDR3 bases are TGTGCCAGCAGCCAAGTTGAGGGGGCGCAGTATTTT.

This clonotype was picked up many times. The V gene is TRBV19, the J gene TRBJ2-7, with 9 nucleotides matching TRBD1. The CDR3 covers 16 residues. Germline lookup yields CDR1 LNHDA and CDR2 SQIVND (reference sequence). V was pared by 7 bases and J by 6 bases, with 16 bases of the junction left unmatched. This chain's CDR3 is CASKDRGAALVSEQYF. The CDR3 bases are TGTGCCAGTAAGGACAGGGGTGCCGCGCTAGTCTCCGAGCAGTACTTC.

This clonotype has more than one count but fewer than ten. V gene TRBV20-1 combines with J gene TRBJ1-5; a weak D match, TRBD1 (5 bases). Germline V CDR1 and CDR2: DFQATT, SNEGSKA (reference sequence). Trimming took off 2 bases at V and 2 bases at J, with 13 bases between the two ends. The CDR3 covers 15 residues. CDR3 bases: TGCAGTGCTAGACTCAAAGGGGTTGGCAATCAGCCCCAGCATTTT. Amino acid sequence: CSARLKGVGNQPQHF.

The rearrangement joins TRBV19 to TRBJ2-1, with a possible D match to TRBD1 (5 bases). The CDR3 sequence is 13 residues long. Trimming removed 1 base at V and 9 bases at J, with 10 bases between. The germline V gene has CDR1 LNHDA and CDR2 SQIVND (reference sequence). This chain's CDR3 is CASSIVSQGEQFF. CDR3 sequence (DNA): TGTGCCAGTAGTATAGTAAGTCAGGGTGAGCAGTTCTTC. The variable domain in full, with the rest retrieved from reference TRBV19 and TRBJ2-1, is DGGITQSPKYLFRKEGQNVTLSCEQNLNHDAMYWYRQDPGQGLRLIYYSQIVNDFQKGDIAEGYSVSREKKESFPLTVTSAQKNPTAFYLCASSIVSQGEQFFGPGTRLTVL.